The next 13 T cell receptor beta chains were all read from a single sample in a study of blood T cell repertoires in COVID-19. The assay was immunoSEQ multiplex PCR, and TCRdb's table has in-frame clones only and misses some. The sample includes over 65,000 clones, just over 85% of them seen just once. The sequenced sample was peripheral blood. The receptors originated from a man younger than 45 with acute or convalescent COVID-19.

The chain carries TRBV6-6 and TRBJ2-1, with 7 bases identical to TRBD2. V was clipped by 10 bases and J by 6 bases; unmatched bases: 6. Germline values: CDR1 MNHNY, CDR2 SVGAGI (reference sequence). The CDR3 is 12 residues long. The CDR3 DNA follows: TGTGCCATAGCGACTAGCAGCAATGAGCAGTTCTTC. Its translation is CAIATSSNEQFF.

V and J are TRBV5-6 and TRBJ2-2; possibly TRBD1 for D (6 bases). CDR3 length: 16 amino acids. CDR1 and CDR2 (germline): SGHDT, YYEEEE. The germline V and J ends were trimmed by 1 base and 5 bases, with 15 bases remaining between them. CDR3 coding DNA: TGTGCCAGCAGCTTGCAGGGGTCGAGGAAGACCGGGGAGCTGTTTTTT. This codes for CASSLQGSRKTGELFF.

The V and J genes are TRBV2 and TRBJ1-6; 7 bases map to TRBD1. The V segment lost 10 bases and the J segment 7 bases; nucleotides outside the gene matches: 7. CDR3 length: 13 amino acids. CDR1 is SNHLY and CDR2 is FYNNEI in the germline V gene. CDR3 sequence: CATSYRGNSPLHF. CDR3 in DNA: TGTGCCACTAGTTACAGGGGAAATTCACCCCTCCACTTT.

This clone has only one observation. The chain combines TRBV5-6 with TRBJ2-7, with D perhaps matching TRBD1 (5 bases). In germline, CDR1 is SGHDT, CDR2 YYEEEE. This CDR3 spans 13 amino acids. The ends were cut back, 5 bases at V and 2 bases at J, with 11 bases in the middle. CDR3 protein: CASSGAQAYEQYF. The DNA for the CDR3 is TGTGCCAGCAGTGGGGCCCAGGCCTACGAGCAGTACTTC.

This chain links TRBV7-9 with TRBJ1-1; D ambiguous. From germline, CDR1 is SEHNR and CDR2 FQNEAQ (reference sequence). Trimming removed 5 bases from V and 4 bases from J, with 5 bases in between. The CDR3 consists of 11 residues. The DNA of the CDR3 is TGTGCCAGCAGCCCGGTCACTGAAGCTTTCTTT. The encoded protein is CASSPVTEAFF.

This sequence joins TRBV28 and TRBJ1-4; a weak D match, TRBD1 (5 bases). V was trimmed by 5 bases and J by 11 bases, leaving 15 bases between them. This CDR3 has 13 amino acids. Germline V gives CDR1 MDHEN, CDR2 SYDVKM. The CDR3 sequence: CASSPSQGVKLFF. CDR3 DNA: TGTGCCAGCAGTCCGAGCCAGGGTGTGAAACTGTTTTTT.

CDR3 sequence: CSASRGANTGELFF. CDR3 nucleotide sequence: TGCAGTGCTAGTCGGGGGGCGAACACCGGGGAGCTGTTTTTT. The chain uses TRBV20-1 and TRBJ2-2; 7 bases line up with TRBD2. The trim removed 3 bases at V and 0 bases at J, leaving 1 base unmatched. The germline V gene has CDR1 DFQATT and CDR2 SNEGSKA (reference sequence). This CDR3 has 14 amino acids.

The table lists this clone with a few counts. The gene calls are TRBV14 and TRBJ2-3, with a tentative D call TRBD2 (6 bases). The CDR3 runs to 16 residues. Germline-derived CDR1 and CDR2 are SGHDN and FVKESK. V lost 4 bases and J 2 bases, leaving 16 bases between the germline ends. In DNA, the CDR3 is TGTGCCAGCAGCCTCATTGGGGGGAGAAACACAGATACGCAGTATTTT. This encodes CASSLIGGRNTDTQYF.

The genes are TRBV4-1 and TRBJ2-3, with 8 nucleotides matching TRBD2. The CDR3 has 16 residues. Unmatched junction bases numbered 6, after V lost 4 bases and J lost 0 bases. In germline, CDR1 is MGHRA, CDR2 YSYEKL. In DNA form, the CDR3 reads TGCGCCAGCAGCCGCCCGGGACTAGTGAGCACAGATACGCAGTATTTT. Residues: CASSRPGLVSTDTQYF.

The V and J genes are TRBV5-4 and TRBJ2-5; D unresolved. Trimming removed 4 bases from V and 1 base from J, with 11 bases in between. The CDR3 has 14 residues. CDR1 and CDR2 (germline): SGHNT, YYREEE (reference sequence). CDR3 in amino acids: CASSPTSSQETQYF. In DNA form, the CDR3 reads TGTGCCAGCAGCCCAACATCCTCCCAAGAGACCCAGTACTTC.

The chain combines TRBV28 with TRBJ2-3, with D possibly TRBD2 on 7 matching bases. Looked up from germline, CDR1 is MDHEN and CDR2 is SYDVKM. V was pared by 8 bases and J by 2 bases, with 14 bases between. This CDR3 is 14 amino acids long. CDR3 DNA sequence: TGTGCCAGCGGGGGGGCACGGGACACAGATACGCAGTATTTT. This codes for CASGGARDTDTQYF.

This chain uses TRBV6-4 with TRBJ1-6; D is ambiguous. Trimming removed 10 bases from V and 5 bases from J, with 12 bases in between. This CDR3 comprises 13 residues. Germline CDR1 MRHNA, CDR2 SNTAGT. The CDR3 nucleotides are TGTGCCACTACCGGACTAGATAATTCACCCCTCCACTTT. Translation: CATTGLDNSPLHF.

The V call is TRBV28, the J call TRBJ2-3, with a possible D match to TRBD1 (6 bases). Germline V gives CDR1 MDHEN, CDR2 SYDVKM. The CDR3 is 17 residues long. V was clipped by 0 bases and J by 3 bases, with 16 bases between them. Written as DNA, the CDR3 is TGTGCCAGCAGTTTATGGCAACAGGGACGGCTGACAGATACGCAGTATTTT. This sequence encodes CASSLWQQGRLTDTQYF.